This TCR beta chain was identified in a study of cytomegalovirus exposure and HLA in healthy donors. Findings and limits, study-wide: Only CMV serostatus was available as immune exposure information. TCR beta chains numbering about 160 were designated cytomegalovirus-associated.

The study ran its PCR with 60 Vbeta and 13 Jbeta primers. Using immunoSEQ multiplex PCR, the repertoire was profiled, and TCRdb retains in-frame clones only, with some absent. The profile shows about 59,000 clones, about four fifths of them singletons. On this clone itself: Its target is unknown.

Material for sequencing was PBMCs. The TCR originated in a woman in her thirties or forties in good health and CMV-seronegative.

The CDR3 sequence is CASSQGTAEAFF. The CDR3 region has the DNA TGTGCCAGCAGCCAGGGTACCGCTGAAGCTTTCTTT. The chain recombines TRBV28 with TRBJ1-1; TRBD1 might be the D (5 bases). The V gene's germline CDR1 is MDHEN and CDR2 SYDVKM. Trimming took off 6 bases at V and 6 bases at J, with 11 bases between the two ends. This CDR3 is 12 amino acids long.